Presented here are 27 T cell receptor beta chains from one specimen sequenced in a study of OX40 agonist ivuxolimab in advanced cancers. Assay: immunoSEQ multiplex PCR; the TCRdb copy retains only in-frame clones and omits some. Of fewer than 80,000 clones in the sample, 85% were seen once. The source material was CD4+ or CD8+ T cells sorted from blood, sampled in a trial of the OX40 agonist ivuxolimab. All receptors come from an adult with an advanced solid tumor such as melanoma, head and neck, liver or kidney cancer.

This clone was observed once. The gene calls are TRBV29-1 and TRBJ1-2, with D possibly being TRBD1 (6 bases). The germline V and J ends were trimmed by 6 bases and 4 bases, with 15 bases remaining between them. The CDR3 has 13 amino acids. Per germline, CDR1 SQVTM and CDR2 ANQGSEA. For the CDR3, the DNA is TGCAGCGTGGGATTCGGACAGCCCTATGGCTACACCTTC. Encoded protein: CSVGFGQPYGYTF.

This clone showed up just once. The chain couples TRBV4-3 to TRBJ2-2; the D is unclear. The V and J ends lost 2 bases and 4 bases respectively, with 11 bases between them. The length of the CDR3 is 15 residues. Germline CDR1 is LGHNA and CDR2 is YSLEER. In nucleotides, the CDR3 is TGCGCCAGCAGCCAACTTGGACGGCTCACCGGGGAGCTGTTTTTT. Translated: CASSQLGRLTGELFF.

The chain links TRBV5-1 to TRBJ2-7; 10 bases fit TRBD2. The CDR3 has 14 amino acids. After removal of 2 bases from V and 6 bases from J, the junction contained 5 bases not matched to a gene. Germline CDR1 reads SGHRS; CDR2 reads YFSETQ. The CDR3 DNA follows: TGCGCCAGCAGCTTCGTCCTAGCGGGGGCCGAGCAGTACTTC. Protein: CASSFVLAGAEQYF.

The chain carries TRBV12-5 and TRBJ2-4; 8 bases agree with TRBD1. The CDR3 is made up of 16 amino acids. The V gene's germline CDR1 is LGHNT and CDR2 FRNRAP. V gave up 0 bases and J gave up 6 bases; unmatched junction bases: 7. DNA of the CDR3: TGTGCTAGTGGTTTGGTACCGATAGGACAGGGAAACATTCAGTACTTC. Protein product: CASGLVPIGQGNIQYF.

This clone appeared once. J is TRBJ2-2 and V is TRBV29-1; D gene ambiguous. Trimming took off 1 base at V and 2 bases at J, with 8 bases between the two ends. The CDR3 has 14 residues. Germline V gene lookup returns CDR1 SQVTM and CDR2 ANQGSEA. CDR3 sequence: CSVEVHQNTGELFF. The CDR3 DNA reads as TGCAGCGTTGAAGTACACCAAAACACCGGGGAGCTGTTTTTT.

CDR3 region: CASSLLAGSGGSNQPQHF. The CDR3 DNA sequence: TGTGCCAGCAGTTTATTAGCAGGTTCCGGTGGTAGCAATCAGCCCCAGCATTTT. The rearrangement joins TRBV28 to TRBJ1-5; D not resolved. The germline V gene has CDR1 MDHEN and CDR2 SYDVKM. This CDR3 contains 18 residues. Trimming stripped 1 base from V and 0 bases from J, with 16 bases between.

The chain links TRBV6-6 to TRBJ2-2, with 10 positions matching TRBD1. Germline assignment: CDR1 MNHNY and CDR2 SVGAGI (reference sequence). The CDR3 contains 15 residues. V lost 0 bases and J lost 7; bases outside the gene matches: 2. The CDR3 region is CASSYSGTGVGELFF. As DNA, the CDR3 is TGTGCCAGCAGTTACTCGGGGACAGGGGTCGGGGAGCTGTTTTTT.

This chain uses TRBV7-9 with TRBJ2-3; 8 bases are a match to TRBD2. J was trimmed by 5 bases and V by 5 bases; bases with no gene match: 6. The CDR3 contains 14 residues. Per germline, CDR1 SEHNR and CDR2 FQNEAQ (reference sequence). CDR3 sequence (DNA): TGTGCCAGCAGCGTACTAGCGGAGTTAGATACGCAGTATTTT. This sequence encodes CASSVLAELDTQYF. Variable domain in full (rest from reference TRBV7-9 and TRBJ2-3): DTGVSQNPRHKITKRGQNVTFRCDPISEHNRLYWYRQTLGQGPEFLTYFQNEAQLEKSRLLSDRFSAERPKGSFSTLEIQRTEQGDSAMYLCASSVLAELDTQYFGPGTRLTVL.

The chain recombines TRBV5-1 with TRBJ1-1; maybe TRBD1 (6 bases). Germline CDR1 reads SGHRS; CDR2 reads YFSETQ. Trimming stripped 6 bases from V and 6 bases from J, with 15 bases between. This CDR3 is built from 13 residues. The CDR3 sequence: CASTQTGFSEAFF. The CDR3 nucleotides are TGCGCCAGCACCCAAACAGGGTTCTCTGAAGCTTTCTTT.

In its sample, this clone was seen a few times. This chain connects TRBV7-3 to TRBJ1-6; D uncertain. Germline V gene lookup returns CDR1 SGHTA and CDR2 FQGTGA. Trimming took 5 bases from V and 7 from J, leaving 9 bases between them. CDR3 size: 13 residues. Here the CDR3 reads CASSPAGNSPLHF. The DNA of the CDR3 is TGTGCCAGCAGCCCCGCGGGGAATTCACCCCTCCACTTT.

This chain joins TRBV5-1 and TRBJ1-1; D gene ambiguous. Trimming removed 5 bases at V and 6 bases at J, with 11 bases between. CDR1 is SGHRS, CDR2 YFSETQ, per germline. The CDR3 consists of 12 residues. The CDR3 bases are TGCGCCAGCAGTTCAGGACGGTCTGAAGCTTTCTTT. Translating it yields CASSSGRSEAFF.

The chain is built from TRBV7-6 and TRBJ2-2; D gene ambiguous. The CDR3 spans 13 residues. V was shortened by 0 bases and J by 6 bases, with 5 bases between the two germline ends. The germline gives CDR1 SGHVS, CDR2 FNYEAQ. CDR3 DNA: TGTGCCAGCAGCTTAGCACCGTCCGGGGAGCTGTTTTTT. Protein product: CASSLAPSGELFF.

This sequence joins TRBV11-3 and TRBJ2-3, with TRBD1 matching over 7 bases. This CDR3 spans 16 amino acids. Losses at the gene ends were 0 bases for V and 4 bases for J; bases not matched to a gene: 7. Germline CDR1 reads SGHNT; CDR2 reads YENEEA. In DNA form, the CDR3 reads TGTGCCAGCAGCTTAGAGGGCAGGGGGTTTGCAGATACGCAGTATTTT. Amino acid sequence: CASSLEGRGFADTQYF.

J is TRBJ2-1 and V is TRBV9; D is uncertain. Germline V gene data show CDR1 as SGDLS and CDR2 as YYNGEE. The length of the CDR3 is 15 residues. V was clipped by 2 bases and J by 6 bases, with 15 bases between them. The CDR3 DNA sequence: TGTGCCAGCAGCGTGTGGGGAACTACCCGCAATGAGCAGTTCTTC. Encoded protein: CASSVWGTTRNEQFF. The full variable domain, completed using reference TRBV9 and TRBJ2-1, is DSGVTQTPKHLITATGQRVTLRCSPRSGDLSVYWYQQSLDQGLQFLIQYYNGEERAKGNILERFSAQQFPDLHSELNLSSLELGDSALYFCASSVWGTTRNEQFFGPGTRLTVL.

V usage is TRBV6-6 and J usage is TRBJ2-7; D unresolved. This CDR3 spans 15 amino acids. With 2 bases removed from V and 0 bases from J, the gap between germline ends came to 11 bases. Germline V lookup: CDR1 MNHNY, CDR2 SVGAGI (reference sequence). The CDR3 bases are TGTGCCAGCAGTTACAGGATCTCTAGCTCCTACGAGCAGTACTTC. Translated: CASSYRISSSYEQYF.

V is TRBV4-3 and J is TRBJ2-6, with D possibly TRBD1 on 6 matching bases. CDR3 length: 15 residues. Germline CDR1 reads LGHNA; CDR2 reads YSLEER. V lost 4 bases to trimming and J lost 2 bases, with 9 bases between them. For the CDR3, the DNA is TGCGCCAGCAGCCCAGGGGTGGCTGGGGCCAACGTCCTGACTTTC. Its translation: CASSPGVAGANVLTF.

V and J are TRBV7-2 and TRBJ2-7; no firm D call. V gave up 1 base and J gave up 2 bases, with 12 bases separating them. Germline CDR1 SGHTA, CDR2 FQGNSA. This CDR3 is built from 15 residues. The DNA for the CDR3 is TGTGCCAGCAGCTTAGTTTGGGTCGGAGCCTACGAGCAGTACTTC. It encodes CASSLVWVGAYEQYF.

The chain combines TRBV2 with TRBJ2-7; TRBD2 is a possible D gene (6 bases). V shed 6 bases and J shed 1 base, with 13 bases lying between them. CDR1 is SNHLY, CDR2 FYNNEI, per germline. The CDR3 length is 14 residues. The DNA of the CDR3 is TGTGCCAGCAGCCAAGGGAGGATTTCCTACGAGCAGTACTTC. As protein: CASSQGRISYEQYF.

The V call is TRBV5-5, the J call TRBJ2-7, with D hard to call. The CDR3 is 12 amino acids. V was trimmed by 0 bases and J by 9 bases, leaving 10 bases between them. The V gene's germline CDR1 is SGHKS and CDR2 YYEKEE (reference sequence). CDR3 protein: CASSLATELQYF. The CDR3 nucleotides read TGTGCCAGCAGCTTGGCCACGGAACTGCAGTACTTC.

The chain uses TRBV5-6 and TRBJ2-3; D gene ambiguous. Trimming pared 0 bases from V and 6 bases from J, leaving 8 bases between. Germline CDR1 reads SGHDT; CDR2 reads YYEEEE. The CDR3 has 13 residues. This CDR3 reads CASSLAELDTQYF. The DNA for the CDR3 is TGTGCCAGCAGCTTGGCGGAACTGGATACGCAGTATTTT.

This clone was counted between two and nine times. V usage is TRBV28 and J usage is TRBJ1-2; D is ambiguous. Germline V gene sequence: CDR1 MDHEN, CDR2 SYDVKM. This CDR3 contains 15 residues. V was shortened by 10 bases and J by 1 base, with 19 bases between the two germline ends. This chain's CDR3 is CAIPDGNHGNYGYTF. In nucleotides, the CDR3 is TGTGCCATCCCGGACGGAAACCATGGTAACTATGGCTACACCTTC.

The chain employs TRBV5-6 and TRBJ2-1; TRBD1 aligns across 9 bases. The CDR3 runs to 15 residues. V lost 4 bases and J lost 3; bases outside the gene matches: 5. Germline V gives CDR1 SGHDT, CDR2 YYEEEE. The CDR3 protein is CASSPGTGYYNEQFF. CDR3 nucleotide sequence: TGTGCCAGCAGCCCCGGGACAGGGTACTACAATGAGCAGTTCTTC.

The chain joins TRBV5-6 to TRBJ1-2, with 7 positions matching TRBD1. The CDR3 covers 13 residues. The J segment lost 13 bases and the V segment lost 5 bases, leaving 14 bases of the junction unmatched. Germline values: CDR1 SGHDT, CDR2 YYEEEE. Written as DNA, the CDR3 is TGTGCCAGCAGACCAACCGGGACAGCGGTTCTCACCTTC. Protein product: CASRPTGTAVLTF.

The gene calls are TRBV28 and TRBJ1-1; D ambiguous. V gave up 4 bases and J gave up 0 bases, with 12 bases separating them. Germline V CDR1 and CDR2: MDHEN, SYDVKM. The CDR3 runs to 15 residues. The CDR3: CASSSPGVMNTEAFF. Here the CDR3 DNA reads TGTGCCAGCAGTTCTCCGGGAGTTATGAACACTGAAGCTTTCTTT.

The sample holds one count of this clone. The V call is TRBV6-6, the J call TRBJ1-5; 7 nucleotides match TRBD1. This CDR3 spans 14 amino acids. Looked up from germline, CDR1 is MNHNY and CDR2 is SVGAGI (reference sequence). With V trimmed by 6 bases and J by 5 bases, 7 bases remained unmatched. The CDR3 protein is CASRKTRGDQPQHF. In DNA, the CDR3 is TGTGCCAGCAGGAAGACCAGGGGGGATCAGCCCCAGCATTTT.

This chain links TRBV7-2 with TRBJ2-4; D possibly corresponds to TRBD1 (5 bases). V was clipped by 0 bases and J by 8 bases, with 23 bases between them. CDR3 length: 18 amino acids. Looked up from germline, CDR1 is SGHTA and CDR2 is FQGNSA. The CDR3 DNA follows: TGTGCCAGCAGCTTAGCGCGAGCTAGATGGGCGATAGGGGACATTCAGTACTTC. Its protein product is CASSLARARWAIGDIQYF. The variable domain in full, with the rest retrieved from reference TRBV7-2 and TRBJ2-4, is GAGVSQSPSNKVTEKGKDVELRCDPISGHTALYWYRQSLGQGLEFLIYFQGNSAPDKSGLPSDRFSAERTGGSVSTLTIQRTQQEDSAVYLCASSLARARWAIGDIQYFGAGTRLSVL.

This chain uses TRBV11-2 with TRBJ2-3; 8 bases map to TRBD2. The trim removed 3 bases at V and 4 bases at J, leaving 0 bases unmatched. Germline V gene data show CDR1 as SGHAT and CDR2 as FQNNGV. This CDR3 is built from 13 residues. The DNA for the CDR3 is TGTGCCAGCAGCTTTAGCGGGGCAGATACGCAGTATTTT. Residues: CASSFSGADTQYF.